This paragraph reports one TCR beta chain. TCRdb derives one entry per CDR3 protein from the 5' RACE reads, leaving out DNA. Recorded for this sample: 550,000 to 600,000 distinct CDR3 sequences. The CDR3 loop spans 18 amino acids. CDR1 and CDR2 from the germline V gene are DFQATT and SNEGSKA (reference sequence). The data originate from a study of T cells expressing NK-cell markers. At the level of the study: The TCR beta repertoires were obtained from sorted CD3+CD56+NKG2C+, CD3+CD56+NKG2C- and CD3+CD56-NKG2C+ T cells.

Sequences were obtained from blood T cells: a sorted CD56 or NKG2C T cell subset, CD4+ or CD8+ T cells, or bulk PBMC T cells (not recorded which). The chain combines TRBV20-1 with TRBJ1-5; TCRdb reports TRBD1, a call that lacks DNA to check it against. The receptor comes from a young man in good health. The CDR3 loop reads CSASYRDRGPVSNQPQHF.